A single sample gave rise to the 30 T cell receptor beta chains below, sequenced in a study of naive and memory T cell subsets. The beta constant-region primer was an equimolar mix of two oligonucleotides covering TRBC1 and TRBC2. TCRdb re-analysed the UMI-ligation and nested PCR reads in MiXCR, keeping a single row per CDR3 protein. The sample shows 140,000 to 150,000 distinct CDR3 sequences, about 18% of them seen only once. Sequenced material: naive CD4+ T cells from blood. The receptors shown here come from a human donor in good health.

This chain connects TRBV12-3 or TRBV12-4 to TRBJ2-3; 9 positions match TRBD1. V was pared by 4 bases and J by 4 bases, with 12 bases of the junction left unmatched. The CDR3 is 17 amino acids. The CDR3 loop reads CASSSLGGQGGSDTQYF. CDR3 DNA: TGTGCCAGCAGTTCCCTGGGGGGACAGGGCGGTTCAGATACGCAGTATTTT.

The V call is TRBV9, the J call TRBJ2-3; 9 bases agree with TRBD2. In germline, CDR1 is SGDLS, CDR2 YYNGEE. Germline trimming cut 4 bases from V and 2 bases from J; bases unmatched to any gene: 8. This CDR3 has 16 amino acids. The CDR3 protein is CASSLGTSSYTDTQYF. CDR3 sequence (DNA): TGTGCCAGCAGCTTGGGGACTAGCTCATACACAGATACGCAGTATTTT.

This clonotype was counted ten times or more. This chain links TRBV29-1 with TRBJ2-1; D unresolved. The CDR3 runs to 15 residues. In germline, CDR1 is SQVTM, CDR2 ANQGSEA. Trimming took 0 bases from V and 2 from J, leaving 11 bases between them. CDR3 sequence: CSVEDRRITYNEQFF. DNA for the CDR3: TGCAGCGTTGAAGATCGCAGGATTACCTACAATGAGCAGTTCTTC.

This clonotype was counted a few times. This chain links TRBV14 with TRBJ2-1, with 8 bases identical to TRBD2. Germline V gene sequence: CDR1 SGHDN, CDR2 FVKESK. The CDR3 extends over 15 amino acids. V lost 1 base and J lost 6; bases outside the gene matches: 5. The CDR3 loop reads CASSQGSGRGNEQFF. The CDR3 DNA sequence: TGTGCCAGCAGCCAAGGATCCGGGAGGGGCAATGAGCAGTTCTTC.

This clonotype was observed a few times. The rearrangement joins TRBV20-1 to TRBJ2-5; no definite D call. This CDR3 has 14 amino acids. With 6 bases removed from V and 0 bases from J, the gap between germline ends came to 14 bases. Germline loops: CDR1 DFQATT, CDR2 SNEGSKA (reference sequence). The CDR3 sequence is CSANLGWYQETQYF. DNA of the CDR3: TGCAGTGCCAATTTGGGGTGGTACCAAGAGACCCAGTACTTC.

This clonotype was counted only a few times. V usage is TRBV6-5 and J usage is TRBJ2-3; D gene uncertain. The CDR3 length is 11 residues. CDR1 is MNHEY and CDR2 is SVGAGI in the germline V gene. With 2 bases removed from V and 8 bases from J, the gap between germline ends came to 5 bases. CDR3 amino acids: CASSYGGTQYF. CDR3 bases: TGTGCCAGCAGTTACGGTGGTACGCAGTATTTT.

There are a few counts of this clonotype. This chain links TRBV18 with TRBJ1-5; no clear D. The length of the CDR3 is 17 residues. Deletions cut 5 bases from V and 6 bases from J, with 23 bases between. Germline CDR1 reads KGHSH; CDR2 reads LQKENI. CDR3 coding DNA: TGTGCCAGCTCAACGTTCGGCTCCGGACTGACTTCTCAGCCCCAGCATTTT. Amino acids: CASSTFGSGLTSQPQHF.

This chain uses TRBV20-1 with TRBJ2-7, with 11 positions matching TRBD2. Germline CDR1 is DFQATT and CDR2 is SNEGSKA (reference sequence). The CDR3 extends over 13 amino acids. Trimming took 6 bases from V and 3 from J; bases not matched to a gene: 4. This CDR3 is CSAETSGNYEQYF. CDR3 bases: TGCAGTGCCGAGACTAGCGGGAACTACGAGCAGTACTTC.

The rearrangement joins TRBV12-3 or TRBV12-4 to TRBJ2-3; a weak D match, TRBD2 (6 bases). This CDR3 has 15 residues. With 3 bases removed from V and 4 bases from J, the gap between germline ends came to 14 bases. CDR3 DNA: TGTGCCAGCAGTTTTACTCCAAGGAGGGCAGATACGCAGTATTTT. It is translated as CASSFTPRRADTQYF.

This clonotype was observed a handful of times. Here the CDR3 reads CASSQDRLAEFQETQYF. CDR3 coding DNA: TGTGCCAGCAGCCAAGATCGACTAGCGGAGTTCCAAGAGACCCAGTACTTC. This rearrangement joins TRBV14 to TRBJ2-5; 9 nucleotides line up with TRBD2. The CDR3 extends over 17 amino acids. The V gene's germline CDR1 is SGHDN and CDR2 FVKESK. V shed 0 bases, J shed 1 base, and the junction held 6 bases outside the gene matches.

This clonotype has a count of ten or more. The V call is TRBV28, the J call TRBJ2-5, with a tentative D call TRBD2 (6 bases). Germline values: CDR1 MDHEN, CDR2 SYDVKM. This CDR3 has 16 amino acids. The ends were cut back, 6 bases at V and 2 bases at J, with 19 bases in the middle. DNA for the CDR3: TGTGCCAGCAGCTCCGGAGCTAGCGCCTCACAAGAGACCCAGTACTTC. Amino acids: CASSSGASASQETQYF. The whole variable domain, remainder taken from reference TRBV28 and TRBJ2-5, is DVKVTQSSRYLVKRTGEKVFLECVQDMDHENMFWYRQDPGLGLRLIYFSYDVKMKEKGDIPEGYSVSREKKERFSLILESASTNQTSMYLCASSSGASASQETQYFGPGTRLLVL.

The chain is built from TRBV27 and TRBJ2-7, with D perhaps TRBD1 (7 bases). Germline loops: CDR1 MNHEY, CDR2 SMNVEV (reference sequence). This CDR3 region has 14 residues. V was trimmed by 5 bases and J by 3 bases, leaving 14 bases between them. The CDR3 reads CASSSQGGIYEQYF. CDR3 coding DNA: TGTGCCAGCAGTAGTCAGGGGGGAATCTACGAGCAGTACTTC.

The J gene is TRBJ2-2, the V gene TRBV6-5, with D perhaps matching TRBD1 (6 bases). From germline, CDR1 is MNHEY and CDR2 SVGAGI. Trimming left V 2 bases short and J 2 bases short, with 12 bases between. The CDR3 totals 16 residues. DNA for the CDR3: TGTGCCAGCAGTTACCGGCCAGGGGACAACACCGGGGAGCTGTTTTTT. Translating it yields CASSYRPGDNTGELFF.

As for this clonotype: A read error may account for a junction end that differs from germline. J is TRBJ1-6 and V is TRBV10-3; tentative D call: TRBD1 (5 bases). Germline CDR1 reads ENHRY; CDR2 reads SYGVKD. This CDR3 has 17 amino acids. The CDR3 DNA is TGTGCCATCAGTAAGTCGAATTCACGGGGGGATGGATCACCCCTCCACTTT. Residues: CAISKSNSRGDGSPLHF.

This clonotype occurred many times. The chain combines TRBV12-3 or TRBV12-4 with TRBJ1-5, with 11 positions matching TRBD1. The junction had 16 bases not matched to a gene; V was cut back by 5 bases and J by 1 base. The CDR3 extends over 20 amino acids. The CDR3 sequence: CASSLKGTGGNRISNQPQHF. In nucleotides, the CDR3 is TGTGCCAGCAGTCTCAAGGGGACAGGGGGGAATCGAATCAGCAATCAGCCCCAGCATTTT.

This chain joins TRBV27 and TRBJ2-1; no clear D gene. The CDR3 has 17 amino acids. CDR1 and CDR2 (germline): MNHEY, SMNVEV (reference sequence). V was cut by 4 bases and J by 4 bases, with 20 bases left in between. The CDR3 nucleotides are TGTGCCAGCAGTTCCTCCAGCCACGCTTGGATATACAATGAGCAGTTCTTC. As protein: CASSSSSHAWIYNEQFF.

V usage is TRBV5-5 and J usage is TRBJ1-6; D is uncertain. V was cut by 3 bases and J by 7 bases, with 17 bases left in between. In germline, CDR1 is SGHKS, CDR2 YYEKEE (reference sequence). CDR3 length: 16 amino acids. CDR3 DNA: TGTGCCAGCAGCTCCCCCGATAGGGCGCTGAATTCACCCCTCCACTTT. Its protein is CASSSPDRALNSPLHF.

This clonotype was observed a few times. CDR3 nucleotides: TGTGCCAGCAGTTTCCCGGGACAGGGCACAGATACGCAGTATTTT. This translates into CASSFPGQGTDTQYF. J is TRBJ2-3 and V is TRBV12-3 or TRBV12-4; TRBD1 matches at 8 bases. The CDR3 contains 15 residues. After removal of 3 bases from V and 1 base from J, the junction contained 3 bases not matched to a gene.

This clonotype turned up a few times. The chain has TRBV18 and TRBJ2-5; D not resolved. This CDR3 is built from 13 residues. The germline V gene has CDR1 KGHSH and CDR2 LQKENI. The germline V and J ends were trimmed by 1 base and 3 bases, with 6 bases remaining between them. CDR3 amino acids: CASSPQEKETQYF. The CDR3 DNA follows: TGTGCCAGCTCACCACAAGAAAAAGAGACCCAGTACTTC.

This clonotype was seen a few times. The DNA of the CDR3 is TGTGCCAGCAGTTACGATGCTACAGCGGGACTTACAGATACGCAGTATTTT. This codes for CASSYDATAGLTDTQYF. V usage is TRBV6-5 and J usage is TRBJ2-3; 7 bases map to TRBD2. The CDR3 runs to 17 residues. Germline trimming cut 2 bases from V and 3 bases from J; bases unmatched to any gene: 11. The germline gives CDR1 MNHEY, CDR2 SVGAGI.

This clonotype was detected only a few times. The chain joins TRBV24-1 to TRBJ2-2; no definite D call. Germline V lookup: CDR1 KGHDR, CDR2 SFDVKD. The CDR3 loop spans 13 amino acids. V was clipped by 6 bases and J by 3 bases, with 7 bases between them. CDR3 in amino acids: CATSLSDTGELFF. The CDR3 nucleotides read TGTGCCACCAGTCTGAGTGACACCGGGGAGCTGTTTTTT.

This clonotype appeared a few times. This chain joins TRBV6-5 and TRBJ2-7; D is perhaps TRBD1 or TRBD2 (5 bases each). Per the germline V gene, CDR1 is MNHEY and CDR2 is SVGAGI. V was shortened by 2 bases and J by 0 bases, with 14 bases between the two germline ends. The CDR3 covers 16 residues. The CDR3: CASSYEEAGSSYEQYF. The DNA of the CDR3 is TGTGCCAGCAGTTACGAGGAGGCAGGGAGCTCCTACGAGCAGTACTTC.

This clonotype was observed a few times. The chain uses TRBV3-1 and TRBJ1-1, with 8 positions matching TRBD1. With V trimmed by 0 bases and J by 6 bases, 3 bases remained unmatched. Germline lookup yields CDR1 LGHDT and CDR2 YNNKEL (reference sequence). This CDR3 region has 14 residues. The CDR3 protein is CASSQDDRGAEAFF. CDR3 coding DNA: TGTGCCAGCAGCCAAGACGACAGGGGAGCTGAAGCTTTCTTT.

This clonotype was detected ten times or more. This chain joins TRBV12-3 or TRBV12-4 and TRBJ2-7, with D possibly matching TRBD2 (6 bases). The CDR3 has 12 residues. V lost 6 bases to trimming and J lost 4 bases, with 10 bases between them. The CDR3 region has the DNA TGTGCCAGCAGCTGGGGGGTTTACGAGCAGTACTTC. Translated, it gives CASSWGVYEQYF.

The sample holds many counts of this clonotype. This chain's CDR3 is CASGTARSGANVLTF. The DNA of the CDR3 is TGCGCCAGCGGGACAGCGCGCTCTGGGGCCAACGTCCTGACTTTC. The rearrangement joins TRBV4-1 to TRBJ2-6; TRBD1 agrees at 7 bases. The CDR3 runs 15 residues. CDR1 is MGHRA and CDR2 is YSYEKL in the germline V gene. The V and J ends lost 8 bases and 0 bases, in that order; junction bases with no gene match: 4.

J is TRBJ2-7 and V is TRBV5-1; 8 bases match TRBD2. The CDR3 runs to 16 residues. CDR1 and CDR2 from the germline V gene are SGHRS and YFSETQ. V was clipped by 4 bases and J by 2 bases; unmatched bases: 11. CDR3 DNA sequence: TGCGCCAGCAGCCCAAGCGGGAGCAGCGACGCCTACGAGCAGTACTTC. Translated: CASSPSGSSDAYEQYF.

The chain has TRBV7-9 and TRBJ2-1, with 7 bases that match TRBD2. Germline loops: CDR1 SEHNR, CDR2 FQNEAQ (reference sequence). With 0 bases clipped from V and 4 bases from J, the junction kept 3 bases outside the gene matches. CDR3 size: 15 residues. Written as DNA, the CDR3 is TGTGCCAGCAGCTTAGCCCTAGCGGCTTACAATGAGCAGTTCTTC. Translation gives CASSLALAAYNEQFF.

This clonotype has a handful of counts. This sequence joins TRBV5-1 and TRBJ2-1; D uncertain. The CDR3 sequence is 13 residues long. Trimming stripped 1 base from V and 3 bases from J, with 5 bases between. In germline, CDR1 is SGHRS, CDR2 YFSETQ. CDR3 sequence reads: CASSLSDYNEQFF. The CDR3 bases are TGCGCCAGCAGCTTGTCCGACTACAATGAGCAGTTCTTC.

V and J are TRBV10-3 and TRBJ2-1, with TRBD2 matching over 8 bases. This CDR3 contains 15 residues. CDR1 and CDR2 (germline): ENHRY, SYGVKD. V lost 6 bases, J lost 9 bases, and 13 bases stayed unmatched. CDR3 in DNA: TGTGCCATCAGCGGAGGGCTAGCGGGCGATGCTGAGCAGTTCTTC. Residues: CAISGGLAGDAEQFF.

The chain couples TRBV7-9 to TRBJ2-3; D is unresolved. The germline V gene has CDR1 SEHNR and CDR2 FQNEAQ (reference sequence). The CDR3 is 14 residues long. V was pared by 1 base and J by 6 bases, with 11 bases between. The CDR3 loop reads CASSLGSNTDTQYF. The DNA of the CDR3 is TGTGCCAGCAGCTTAGGCAGCAACACTGATACGCAGTATTTT.